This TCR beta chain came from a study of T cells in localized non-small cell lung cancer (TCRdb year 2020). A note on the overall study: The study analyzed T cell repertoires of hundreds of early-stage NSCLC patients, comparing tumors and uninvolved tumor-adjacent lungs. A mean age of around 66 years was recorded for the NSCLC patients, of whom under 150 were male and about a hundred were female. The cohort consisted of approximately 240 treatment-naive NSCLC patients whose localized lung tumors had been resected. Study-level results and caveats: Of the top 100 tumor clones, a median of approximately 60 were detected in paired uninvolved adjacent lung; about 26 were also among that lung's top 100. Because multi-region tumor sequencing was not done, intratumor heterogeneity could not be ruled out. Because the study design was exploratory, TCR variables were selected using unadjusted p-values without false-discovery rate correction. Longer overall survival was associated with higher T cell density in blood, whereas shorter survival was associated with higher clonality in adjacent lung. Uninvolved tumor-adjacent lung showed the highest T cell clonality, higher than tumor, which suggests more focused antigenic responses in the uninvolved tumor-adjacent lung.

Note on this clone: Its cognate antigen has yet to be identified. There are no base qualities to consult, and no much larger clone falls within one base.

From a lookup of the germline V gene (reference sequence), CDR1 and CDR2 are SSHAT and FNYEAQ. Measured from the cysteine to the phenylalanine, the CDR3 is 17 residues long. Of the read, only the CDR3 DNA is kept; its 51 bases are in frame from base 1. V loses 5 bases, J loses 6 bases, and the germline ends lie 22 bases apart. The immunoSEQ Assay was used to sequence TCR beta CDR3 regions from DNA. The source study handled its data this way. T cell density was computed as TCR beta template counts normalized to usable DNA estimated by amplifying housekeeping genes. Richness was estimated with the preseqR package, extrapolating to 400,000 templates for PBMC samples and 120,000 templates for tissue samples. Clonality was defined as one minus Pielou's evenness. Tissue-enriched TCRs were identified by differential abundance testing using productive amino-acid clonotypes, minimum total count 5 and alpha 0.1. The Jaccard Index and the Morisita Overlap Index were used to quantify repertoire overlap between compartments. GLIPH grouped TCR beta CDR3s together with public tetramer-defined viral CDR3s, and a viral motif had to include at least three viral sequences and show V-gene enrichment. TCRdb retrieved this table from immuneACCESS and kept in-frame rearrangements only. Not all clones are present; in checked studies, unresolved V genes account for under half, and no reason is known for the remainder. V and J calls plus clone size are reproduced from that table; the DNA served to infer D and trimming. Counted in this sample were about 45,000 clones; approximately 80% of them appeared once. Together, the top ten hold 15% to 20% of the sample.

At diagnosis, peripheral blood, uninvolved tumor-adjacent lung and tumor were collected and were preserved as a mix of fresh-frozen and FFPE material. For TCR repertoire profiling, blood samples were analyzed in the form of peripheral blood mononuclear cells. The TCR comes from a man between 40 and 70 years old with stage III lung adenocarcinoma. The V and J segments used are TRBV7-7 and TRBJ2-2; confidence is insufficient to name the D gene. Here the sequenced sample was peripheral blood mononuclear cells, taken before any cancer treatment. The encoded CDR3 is CASSPSWSGYVSGELFF. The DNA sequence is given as TGTGCCAGCAGCCCCTCATGGAGTGGGTACGTCTCCGGGGAGCTGTTTTTT. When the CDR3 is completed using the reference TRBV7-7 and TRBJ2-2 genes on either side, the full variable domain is GAGVSQSPRYKVTKRGQDVTLRCDPISSHATLYWYQQALGQGPEFLTYFNYEAQPDKSGLPSDRFSAERPEGSISTLTIQRTEQRDSAMYRCASSPSWSGYVSGELFFGEGSRLTVL.